This T cell receptor beta chain originates from a study of cytomegalovirus exposure and HLA in healthy donors. Study summary: An earlier analysis identified 120 million or so unique TCR beta sequences in about 190 million T cells. Study-wide points: CMV serostatus was the only recorded immune exposure for donors.

Nominally healthy donors provided the samples, though records likely missed some immune exposures. Turning to this clone: Its specificity is unknown.

The primer mix had 60 Vbeta and 13 Jbeta primers. Under the authors' procedure: Later work found tens of millions of unique TCR beta chains, with roughly 11 million shared. Only in-frame clones appear in the TCRdb table, and some are missing; sequencing was by immunoSEQ multiplex PCR. That table gives V, J and clone size, and the DNA gave D and trimming. This table has fewer than 200,000 clones, about 81% appearing once. Material for sequencing was PBMCs. The receptor was isolated from a girl aged 2 to 9 in good health and CMV-seropositive.

The chain's CDR3 is CSVDAGAHTDTQYF. CDR3 in DNA: TGCAGCGTTGACGCAGGGGCACACACAGATACGCAGTATTTT. The chain recombines TRBV29-1 with TRBJ2-3; perhaps TRBD1 as D (6 bases). V lost 3 bases and J lost 2, with 12 bases in between. This CDR3 spans 14 amino acids. CDR1 SQVTM and CDR2 ANQGSEA come from the germline V gene.